This T cell receptor beta chain came from a study of CD8 T cells in ankylosing spondylitis. About this clonotype: Its antigen is unidentified.

Each TCR beta library was made by quantitative 5'-RACE that incorporated molecular barcodes. TCRdb used MiXCR to reprocess the 5' RACE reads, holding one entry per CDR3 protein. The table lists about 190,000 distinct CDR3 sequences, 13% of them singletons. Findings and caveats of the study: Made up of 7 to 9 highly homologous variants, a TCR beta motif appeared characteristic of ankylosing spondylitis blood. Past studies reported some motif variants in reactive arthritis synovial fluid and blood. Disease-linked clones reportedly showed significant enrichment in matched ankylosing spondylitis synovial fluid.

J was trimmed by 2 bases and V by 7 bases; bases with no gene match: 4. In germline, CDR1 is ENHRY, CDR2 SYGVKD. The CDR3 extends over 14 amino acids. The chain links TRBV10-3 to TRBJ2-2, with 7 bases fitting TRBD2. The TCR comes from a female donor with ankylosing spondylitis or in good health (not recorded which). The source material was blood, either unsorted or a sorted T cell fraction (not recorded which). CDR3 nucleotides: TGTGCCATCAAAGCTAGCGGAAACACCGGGGAGCTGTTTTTT. Its protein product is CAIKASGNTGELFF.